Presented here are 31 T cell receptor beta chains from one specimen sequenced in a study of blood T cell repertoires in COVID-19. Sequenced by immunoSEQ multiplex PCR; TCRdb stores in-frame clones only, minus some. The sample includes under 300,000 clones, 87% of them seen just once. Sequences were obtained from PBMCs or T cells enriched from blood (not recorded which). The receptor set was obtained from a woman younger than 45 with acute COVID-19.

The V call is TRBV5-1, the J call TRBJ2-2, with 7 positions matching TRBD1. The length of the CDR3 is 14 residues. The V gene's germline CDR1 is SGHRS and CDR2 YFSETQ. After removal of 9 bases from V and 1 base from J, the junction contained 6 bases not matched to a gene. In DNA form, the CDR3 reads TGCGCCACTACGGGACAGCTGAACACCGGGGAGCTGTTTTTT. It encodes CATTGQLNTGELFF.

V is TRBV2 and J is TRBJ2-5; perhaps TRBD1 as D (5 bases). The ends were cut back, 9 bases at V and 1 base at J, with 12 bases in the middle. The CDR3 is 13 residues long. Germline CDR1 SNHLY, CDR2 FYNNEI. This CDR3 reads CARSWGGQETQYF. In DNA, the CDR3 is TGTGCCAGAAGTTGGGGCGGCCAAGAGACCCAGTACTTC.

The chain has TRBV12-3 or TRBV12-4 and TRBJ2-7; D unclear. This CDR3 has 12 residues. V was clipped by 3 bases and J by 5 bases, with 8 bases between them. The CDR3 region has the DNA TGTGCCAGCAGTTTTTATAGTAACGAGCAGTACTTC. This sequence encodes CASSFYSNEQYF.

The chain has TRBV19 and TRBJ1-5, with a tentative D call TRBD1 (5 bases). CDR3 length: 13 residues. The V end lost 6 bases, the J end lost 4 bases, and 10 bases lay between the germline ends. CDR1 LNHDA and CDR2 SQIVND come from the germline V gene (reference sequence). In DNA form, the CDR3 reads TGTGCCAGTAGGGGGGGTTGGAATCAGCCCCAGCATTTT. Amino acids: CASRGGWNQPQHF.

This chain connects TRBV7-2 to TRBJ2-3, with no clear D. This CDR3 comprises 14 residues. The germline CDR1 and CDR2 sequences are SGHTA and FQGNSA. The ends were cut back, 1 base at V and 6 bases at J, with 11 bases in the middle. The CDR3 protein is CASSLGRSSDTQYF. As DNA, the CDR3 is TGTGCCAGCAGCTTAGGTCGGTCGTCGGATACGCAGTATTTT.

A note on this clone: Germline and junction disagree at one end, which may indicate a read error. Other DNA sequences from this sample encode an identical CDR3 as well. The chain is built from TRBV10-3 and TRBJ2-7; D possibly corresponds to TRBD1 (6 bases). CDR3 length equals 12 residues. Per the germline V gene, CDR1 is ENHRY and CDR2 is SYGVKD. The CDR3 bases are TGTGCCATTAGTGGGGGCGGATACGAGCAGTACTTC. Protein sequence: CAISGGGYEQYF.

The chain combines TRBV5-4 with TRBJ2-6; D may be TRBD1 (6 bases). This CDR3 is 16 amino acids long. Germline V gives CDR1 SGHNT, CDR2 YYREEE (reference sequence). Trimming removed 2 bases at V and 2 bases at J, with 11 bases between. The DNA of the CDR3 is TGTGCCAGCAGCTTATATACAGGGACTGGGGCCAACGTCCTGACTTTC. This codes for CASSLYTGTGANVLTF.

As DNA, the CDR3 is TGTGCCAGCAGTGAATACGTGAGCGGAACCTACAATGAGCAGTTCTTC. This encodes CASSEYVSGTYNEQFF. This chain links TRBV2 with TRBJ2-1; possibly TRBD2 for D (5 bases). The CDR3 runs to 16 residues. Germline CDR1 is SNHLY and CDR2 is FYNNEI. V lost 2 bases and J lost 2, with 13 bases in between.

This chain connects TRBV19 to TRBJ2-1, with TRBD2 identical over 12 bases. The CDR3 loop spans 14 amino acids. The germline CDR1 and CDR2 sequences are LNHDA and SQIVND (reference sequence). V was clipped by 7 bases and J by 6 bases; unmatched bases: 4. Here the CDR3 reads CASMTSGRSNEQFF. CDR3 coding DNA: TGTGCCAGTATGACTAGCGGGAGAAGCAATGAGCAGTTCTTC. The entire variable domain, with the rest obtained from reference TRBV19 and TRBJ2-1, is as follows: DGGITQSPKYLFRKEGQNVTLSCEQNLNHDAMYWYRQDPGQGLRLIYYSQIVNDFQKGDIAEGYSVSREKKESFPLTVTSAQKNPTAFYLCASMTSGRSNEQFFGPGTRLTVL.

The rearrangement uses TRBV19 and TRBJ1-1; 12 bases align to TRBD1. The J segment lost 4 bases and the V segment lost 5 bases, leaving 5 bases of the junction unmatched. CDR3 length: 15 residues. Germline CDR1 LNHDA, CDR2 SQIVND (reference sequence). The CDR3 nucleotides are TGTGCCAGTAGTCCAGGGACAGGGGGCGTCACTGAAGCTTTCTTT. Protein product: CASSPGTGGVTEAFF.

The chain is built from TRBV7-8 and TRBJ1-5, with 7 bases that match TRBD1. There are 17 residues in the CDR3. Germline values: CDR1 SGHVS, CDR2 FQNEAQ. The ends lost 4 bases at V and 4 bases at J; junction bases unmatched: 13. In nucleotides, the CDR3 is TGTGCCAGCAGCTACGAACGTGCAGGGGGTCTTAATCAGCCCCAGCATTTT. Translation gives CASSYERAGGLNQPQHF.

The count of this clone is one. CDR3 sequence reads: CASSQDMVAGGTDTQYF. In DNA, the CDR3 is TGTGCCAGCAGCCAAGATATGGTAGCGGGGGGAACAGATACGCAGTATTTT. This sequence joins TRBV3-1 (or the pseudogene TRBV3-2) and TRBJ2-3; 10 nucleotides agree with TRBD2. J was trimmed by 3 bases and V by 0 bases; bases with no gene match: 6. The CDR3 is 17 residues long. CDR1 and CDR2 from the germline V gene are LGHDT and YNNKEL (reference sequence).

The chain joins TRBV7-3 to TRBJ1-6; 8 nucleotides align to TRBD1. Germline V lookup: CDR1 SGHTA, CDR2 FQGTGA. The CDR3 sequence is 16 residues long. V gave up 4 bases and J gave up 7 bases; unmatched junction bases: 9. This CDR3 reads CASSSRGQGLNSPLHF. The CDR3 DNA reads as TGTGCCAGCAGCTCGCGCGGACAGGGCCTAAATTCACCCCTCCACTTT.

V is TRBV28 and J is TRBJ2-4; 7 positions agree with TRBD2. Germline V lookup: CDR1 MDHEN, CDR2 SYDVKM. V dropped 7 bases and J dropped 1; count of bases not matched to a gene: 7. The CDR3 runs 15 residues. CDR3 in DNA: TGTGCCAGCACCGCTGGGGGAGGGGCCAAAAACATTCAGTACTTC. This encodes CASTAGGGAKNIQYF.

The chain is built from TRBV7-4 and TRBJ1-5, with 7 bases lining up with TRBD1. Per germline, CDR1 SGHVT and CDR2 SQSDAQ. Losses at the gene ends were 5 bases for V and 7 bases for J; bases not matched to a gene: 14. The length of the CDR3 is 16 residues. The CDR3 sequence is CASSLREGAPGQPQHF. For the CDR3, the DNA is TGTGCCAGCAGCCTACGTGAGGGGGCCCCGGGGCAGCCCCAGCATTTT.

In this sample, this clone turned up once. The V call is TRBV4-1, the J call TRBJ1-1, with D possibly matching TRBD1 (6 bases). CDR1 is MGHRA, CDR2 YSYEKL, per germline. The CDR3 has 14 amino acids. The germline V and J ends were trimmed by 2 bases and 4 bases, with 11 bases remaining between them. For the CDR3, the DNA is TGCGCCAGCAGCCAAATCGCCAGGGGCACTGAAGCTTTCTTT. This sequence encodes CASSQIARGTEAFF.

The rearrangement joins TRBV10-3 to TRBJ1-3, with TRBD1 identical over 9 bases. Germline trimming cut 6 bases from V and 5 bases from J; bases unmatched to any gene: 11. The germline V gene encodes CDR1 ENHRY and CDR2 SYGVKD. There are 16 residues in the CDR3. CDR3 nucleotide sequence: TGTGCCATCAGGGGACAGGGTTCGGGGGCGAGAAACACCATATATTTT. Amino acid sequence: CAIRGQGSGARNTIYF.

The chain has TRBV28 and TRBJ2-7; 16 positions match TRBD2. V shed 4 bases and J 0 bases; nucleotides not matched to a gene: 12. CDR1 and CDR2 from the germline V gene are MDHEN and SYDVKM. This CDR3 region has 20 residues. The CDR3 nucleotides are TGTGCCAGCAGTTCTCATGGGGGACTAGCGGGAGGGGGTCTCTCCTACGAGCAGTACTTC. Its translation is CASSSHGGLAGGGLSYEQYF.

Concerning this clone itself: The same CDR3 arises from other DNA sequences in this sample as well. V is TRBV27 and J is TRBJ1-2, with a tentative D call TRBD1 (5 bases). The CDR3 has 13 residues. The germline gives CDR1 MNHEY, CDR2 SMNVEV (reference sequence). V was pared by 3 bases and J by 5 bases, with 10 bases between. The CDR3 DNA is TGTGCCAGCAGTTTCCAGGGTGGGTATGGCTACACCTTC. Encoded protein: CASSFQGGYGYTF.

The V call is TRBV7-9, the J call TRBJ2-1; 7 bases match TRBD1. Losses at the gene ends were 2 bases for V and 12 bases for J; bases not matched to a gene: 7. The CDR3 totals 13 residues. CDR1 SEHNR and CDR2 FQNEAQ come from the germline V gene (reference sequence). The CDR3, as DNA: TGTGCCAGCAGCTTACGGGAAGGGGGCCTGCAGTTCTTC. Protein sequence: CASSLREGGLQFF. The whole variable domain, filled in from reference TRBV7-9 and TRBJ2-1, reads DTGVSQNPRHKITKRGQNVTFRCDPISEHNRLYWYRQTLGQGPEFLTYFQNEAQLEKSRLLSDRFSAERPKGSFSTLEIQRTEQGDSAMYLCASSLREGGLQFFGPGTRLTVL.

The sample holds a few counts of this clone. V is TRBV2 and J is TRBJ2-7; D perhaps matches TRBD2 (5 bases). V dropped 7 bases and J dropped 2 bases, with 21 bases sitting between them. This CDR3 has 16 amino acids. Germline CDR1 SNHLY, CDR2 FYNNEI. Here the CDR3 reads CASIPGRQRGAYEQYF. CDR3 in DNA: TGTGCCAGCATCCCTGGCAGGCAACGGGGAGCCTACGAGCAGTACTTC.

The chain has TRBV18 and TRBJ1-6; a weak D match, TRBD1 (6 bases). Germline values: CDR1 KGHSH, CDR2 LQKENI. V was trimmed by 0 bases and J by 7 bases, leaving 10 bases between them. The CDR3 length is 15 residues. CDR3 bases: TGTGCCAGCTCACCACCGGGAGGGGGGAATTCACCCCTCCACTTT. It codes for CASSPPGGGNSPLHF.

V usage is TRBV28 and J usage is TRBJ2-7; 8 bases line up with TRBD1. The CDR3 is made up of 15 amino acids. Trimming cost V 3 bases and J 2 bases; bases outside gene matches: 6. The germline CDR1 and CDR2 sequences are MDHEN and SYDVKM. CDR3 amino acids: CASSFGDRTTYEQYF. DNA of the CDR3: TGTGCCAGCAGTTTCGGGGACAGGACAACCTACGAGCAGTACTTC.

The genes are TRBV30 and TRBJ2-5; maybe TRBD1 (6 bases). Trimming took 5 bases from V and 6 from J, leaving 16 bases between them. Germline CDR1 and CDR2: GTSNPN and SVGIG (reference sequence). There are 13 residues in the CDR3. The CDR3 loop reads CAWEDRGLKTQYF. CDR3 sequence (DNA): TGTGCCTGGGAAGATAGGGGGTTGAAGACCCAGTACTTC.

The rearrangement uses TRBV3-1 (or the pseudogene TRBV3-2) and TRBJ1-2; D is unresolved. Deletions cut 0 bases from V and 1 base from J, with 15 bases between. Germline V gene sequence: CDR1 LGHDT, CDR2 YNNKEL (reference sequence). This CDR3 has 17 amino acids. CDR3 nucleotide sequence: TGTGCCAGCAGCCAAGAGGGCACCGCTTCGATTAACTATGGCTACACCTTC. The encoded protein is CASSQEGTASINYGYTF.

The CDR3 here is CATSDTGTGATEAFF. In DNA, the CDR3 is TGTGCCACCAGTGATACCGGGACAGGCGCGACTGAAGCTTTCTTT. The gene calls are TRBV24-1 and TRBJ1-1; 8 bases match TRBD1. Unmatched junction bases numbered 7, after V lost 3 bases and J lost 5 bases. The CDR3 extends over 15 amino acids. The V gene's germline CDR1 is KGHDR and CDR2 SFDVKD.

This chain connects TRBV5-1 to TRBJ1-1, with no clear D. The germline V and J ends were trimmed by 2 bases and 4 bases, with 12 bases remaining between them. The CDR3 consists of 14 residues. CDR1 is SGHRS and CDR2 is YFSETQ in the germline V gene. The CDR3 bases are TGCGCCAGCAGCTTAGCAGAGTGGAGCACTGAAGCTTTCTTT. This encodes CASSLAEWSTEAFF.

This clone was detected a few times. Other DNA sequences in this sample translate to the same CDR3. The J gene is TRBJ1-1, the V gene TRBV29-1, with D maybe TRBD1 (5 bases). V was cut by 5 bases and J by 1 base, with 8 bases left in between. The CDR3 loop spans 12 amino acids. The germline gives CDR1 SQVTM, CDR2 ANQGSEA. CDR3 region: CSVQGANTEAFF. The DNA for the CDR3 is TGCAGCGTTCAAGGGGCGAACACTGAAGCTTTCTTT.

The V call is TRBV28, the J call TRBJ2-1; 7 positions agree with TRBD1. Germline CDR1 is MDHEN and CDR2 is SYDVKM. The CDR3 consists of 14 residues. V trimming: 6 bases; J trimming: 4 bases; junction bases outside the gene matches: 6. In nucleotides, the CDR3 is TGTGCCAGCAGCCCAGGGGGAGAATACAATGAGCAGTTCTTC. This gives the protein CASSPGGEYNEQFF.

The rearrangement uses TRBV5-6 and TRBJ1-1; D not resolved. Germline V gene lookup returns CDR1 SGHDT and CDR2 YYEEEE. Trimming cost V 2 bases and J 1 base, with 12 bases left between them. The CDR3 extends over 15 amino acids. CDR3 amino acids: CASSFGSGENTEAFF. CDR3 DNA sequence: TGTGCCAGCAGCTTCGGTAGTGGTGAGAACACTGAAGCTTTCTTT.

The CDR3 DNA reads TGTGCCATCAGTGACGGGACAGGGGATGGCTACACCTTC. Translating gives CAISDGTGDGYTF. V is TRBV10-3 and J is TRBJ1-2, with 10 bases that match TRBD1. The CDR3 length is 13 residues. Germline V CDR1 and CDR2: ENHRY, SYGVKD. With 3 bases clipped from V and 6 bases from J, the junction kept 1 base outside the gene matches.